This TCR beta chain was sequenced for a study of blood T cell repertoires in COVID-19. Sequencing was performed with immunoSEQ multiplex PCR; in TCRdb, only in-frame clones are kept and a portion is missing. Altogether 100,000 to 150,000 clones are present, around 80% being singletons, with the ten largest covering roughly 17%. The ends were cut back, 2 bases at V and 4 bases at J, with 12 bases in the middle. Germline CDR1 MNHNY, CDR2 SVGAGI (reference sequence). The CDR3 is 15 residues long. Sequenced sample: peripheral blood. The TCR comes from a man aged 25 to 45 with COVID-19, enrolled during active disease. The rearrangement uses TRBV6-6 and TRBJ2-1; tentatively, D is TRBD1 (6 bases). The CDR3 here is CASSYTGQGYNEQFF. The CDR3, as DNA: TGTGCCAGCAGTTACACAGGGCAGGGTTACAATGAGCAGTTCTTC.